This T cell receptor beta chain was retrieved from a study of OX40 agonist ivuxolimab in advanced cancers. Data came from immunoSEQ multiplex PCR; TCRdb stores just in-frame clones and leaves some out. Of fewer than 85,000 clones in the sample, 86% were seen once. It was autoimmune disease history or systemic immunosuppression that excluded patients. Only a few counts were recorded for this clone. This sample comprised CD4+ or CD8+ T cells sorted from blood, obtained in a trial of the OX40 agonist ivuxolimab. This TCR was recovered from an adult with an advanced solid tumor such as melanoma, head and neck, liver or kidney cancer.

The CDR3 here is CASSQSMDTEAFF. As DNA, the CDR3 is TGCGCCAGCAGCCAGTCCATGGACACTGAAGCTTTCTTT. This rearrangement joins TRBV4-3 to TRBJ1-1; D unresolved. V was clipped by 3 bases and J by 3 bases, with 8 bases between them. Germline-derived CDR1 and CDR2 are LGHNA and YSLEER. The CDR3 totals 13 residues.